This T cell receptor (beta chain) comes out of a study of T cells in Graves' hyperthyroidism and ophthalmopathy. Worth noting for this clonotype: What it binds is not known.

The TCR beta CDR3 regions underwent amplification using RNA transcripts as the source. A first-round RT-PCR of the TCR CDR3 used the HTBI primer set. Each CDR3 protein is one row after TCRdb ran MiXCR on the multiplex PCR reads. The profile shows 300,000 or so distinct CDR3 sequences, about 17% of them singletons. CDR3 size: 13 residues. V was trimmed by 5 bases and J by 6 bases, leaving 10 bases between them. The germline V gene encodes CDR1 SGHTA and CDR2 FQGNSA. The cohort's ophthalmopathy patients, a group with duration under 3 months, had a Clinical Activity Score of at least 3 and a NOSPECS grade of at least 4. Reasons for excluding patients were uncontrolled infection, other autoimmune disease, pregnancy or lactation. Fresh 10 ml peripheral blood yielded PBMCs. Study-level points and caveats: Most thyroid clonotypes that were expanded above 0.001 also turned up in blood.

The chain employs TRBV7-2 and TRBJ2-2; D perhaps matches TRBD1 (6 bases). The sample taken for sequencing was blood. The receptor comes from a woman aged 60 to 75 with Graves' ophthalmopathy. In nucleotides, the CDR3 is TGTGCCAGCAGCCGATCAGGGGCCGGGGAGCTGTTTTTT. Its translation: CASSRSGAGELFF.